A single sample gave rise to the 25 T cell receptor beta chains below, sequenced in a study of regulatory T cells in long-lasting Graves disease. HTBI primers from iRepertoire and Arm-PCR of CDR3 regions yielded the TCR beta libraries. TCRdb used MiXCR to reprocess the multiplex PCR reads, holding one entry per CDR3 protein. Of around 340,000 distinct CDR3 sequences detected, roughly a fifth appear once; the ten largest clones hold 25% to 35%. Time point given: persistent/refractory GD, antithyroid drugs over 5 years with positive TRAb. Making the TCR library involved RNA that had been extracted from PBMCs. The source was peripheral blood mononuclear cells (PBMCs), collected when the disease was refractory, from a patient treated with antithyroid drugs. The receptors were gathered from a female donor with Graves disease.

This clonotype was observed a few times. This chain joins TRBV11-2 and TRBJ2-1; a possible D gene is TRBD2 (5 bases). The CDR3 extends over 13 amino acids. Trimming left V 6 bases short and J 9 bases short, with 15 bases between. Germline V gene lookup returns CDR1 SGHAT and CDR2 FQNNGV. The DNA of the CDR3 is TGTGCCAGCAGGTCCCCCGGGCGGGCTGAGCAGTTCTTC. It encodes CASRSPGRAEQFF. Together with reference TRBV11-2 and TRBJ2-1, the CDR3 gives the full variable domain: EAGVAQSPRYKIIEKRQSVAFWCNPISGHATLYWYQQILGQGPKLLIQFQNNGVVDDSQLPKDRFSAERLKGVDSTLKIQPAKLEDSAVYLCASRSPGRAEQFFGPGTRLTVL.

The V call is TRBV19, the J call TRBJ2-7; 14 nucleotides align to TRBD2. This CDR3 contains 18 residues. Germline lookup yields CDR1 LNHDA and CDR2 SQIVND (reference sequence). V lost 5 bases, J lost 3 bases, and 12 bases stayed unmatched. As DNA, the CDR3 is TGTGCCAGTAGTTGGACTAGCGGGAGGACCTCGAGGGGCTACGAGCAGTACTTC. It encodes CASSWTSGRTSRGYEQYF.

This clonotype was counted at least ten times. The rearrangement joins TRBV28 to TRBJ1-6, with D tentatively TRBD1 (5 bases). There are 17 residues in the CDR3. V was clipped by 6 bases and J by 7 bases, with 22 bases between them. Germline V gives CDR1 MDHEN, CDR2 SYDVKM. The CDR3 region has the DNA TGTGCCAGCAGCCGCCGCGGCAGGGCGTTAACAAATTCACCCCTCCACTTT. Protein product: CASSRRGRALTNSPLHF.

The rearrangement uses TRBV4-1 and TRBJ2-7, with 9 nucleotides matching TRBD1. This CDR3 spans 17 amino acids. J lost 1 base, V lost 1 base, and 8 bases had no gene match. Germline loops: CDR1 MGHRA, CDR2 YSYEKL. This CDR3 is CASSQAGLGQGSYEQYF. The CDR3 DNA is TGCGCCAGCAGCCAAGCCGGGCTGGGACAGGGTTCCTACGAGCAGTACTTC.

This clonotype showed up many times. The gene calls are TRBV7-2 and TRBJ2-7, with 7 bases fitting TRBD2. V lost 1 base and J lost 0; bases outside the gene matches: 3. The CDR3 length is 15 residues. Germline V gene lookup returns CDR1 SGHTA and CDR2 FQGNSA. The CDR3 is CASSLGGGGSYEQYF. Here the CDR3 DNA reads TGTGCCAGCAGCTTAGGTGGCGGGGGCTCCTACGAGCAGTACTTC.

This clonotype was picked up many times. V and J are TRBV6-2 or TRBV6-3 and TRBJ1-5; D gene unclear. Germline V gene data show CDR1 as MNHEY and CDR2 as SVGEGT. This CDR3 has 14 amino acids. V was pared by 0 bases and J by 6 bases, with 9 bases between. CDR3 nucleotides: TGTGCCAGCAGTTACTCGAACACGGGTCAGCCCCAGCATTTT. It yields the protein CASSYSNTGQPQHF.

The rearrangement links TRBV11-2 to TRBJ2-3; D not resolved. CDR1 is SGHAT, CDR2 FQNNGV, per germline. The CDR3 runs to 13 residues. The V and J ends lost 3 bases and 6 bases respectively, with 10 bases between them. The CDR3 DNA reads as TGTGCCAGCAGCTTCGGGTGGGTGGATACGCAGTATTTT. Translating gives CASSFGWVDTQYF. Based on the CDR3 plus reference TRBV11-2 and TRBJ2-3, the full variable domain is EAGVAQSPRYKIIEKRQSVAFWCNPISGHATLYWYQQILGQGPKLLIQFQNNGVVDDSQLPKDRFSAERLKGVDSTLKIQPAKLEDSAVYLCASSFGWVDTQYFGPGTRLTVL.

This chain joins TRBV9 and TRBJ1-3; no firm D call. CDR1 and CDR2 (germline): SGDLS, YYNGEE. Trimming cost V 0 bases and J 0 bases, with 4 bases left between them. The CDR3 is 14 residues long. CDR3 sequence reads: CASSVAGSGNTIYF. The CDR3 DNA reads TGTGCCAGCAGCGTAGCAGGCTCTGGAAACACCATATATTTT.

The rearrangement uses TRBV19 and TRBJ1-1, with TRBD1 identical over 8 bases. The CDR3 length is 15 residues. Germline CDR1 is LNHDA and CDR2 is SQIVND (reference sequence). The V gene end was trimmed by 4 bases and the J gene end by 3 bases; junction bases not matched to a gene: 7. CDR3 loop: CASSTRTGLDTEAFF. The CDR3 DNA sequence: TGTGCCAGTAGTACGAGGACAGGGCTGGACACTGAAGCTTTCTTT.

This clonotype came up many times. The chain links TRBV5-1 to TRBJ1-1; a weak D match, TRBD1 (5 bases). Trimming shortened V by 6 bases and J by 6 bases, and 18 bases separated the two germline ends. The CDR3 length is 14 residues. CDR1 is SGHRS and CDR2 is YFSETQ in the germline V gene. The chain's CDR3 is CASNSAGRTSEAFF. The CDR3 nucleotides read TGCGCCAGCAATTCTGCGGGGCGAACGTCTGAAGCTTTCTTT.

This clonotype was picked up many times. V gene TRBV2 combines with J gene TRBJ2-7, with 11 bases identical to TRBD1. CDR1 and CDR2 from the germline V gene are SNHLY and FYNNEI. With 8 bases clipped from V and 6 bases from J, the junction kept 6 bases outside the gene matches. This CDR3 contains 13 residues. The CDR3 region has the DNA TGTGCCAGCCCTAGGACAGGGGGCGCCGAGCAGTACTTC. Protein product: CASPRTGGAEQYF.

This clonotype has only a few counts. The chain is built from TRBV6-2 or TRBV6-3 and TRBJ1-1, with D unresolved. CDR1 MNHEY and CDR2 SVGEGT come from the germline V gene. V was pared by 6 bases and J by 1 base, with 21 bases between. The CDR3 totals 17 residues. The DNA of the CDR3 is TGTGCCAGCAGCCACCAGGACTTCTCTCGAGGGAACACTGAAGCTTTCTTT. As protein: CASSHQDFSRGNTEAFF.

This clonotype occurred many times. The chain combines TRBV10-2 with TRBJ2-7, with 11 nucleotides matching TRBD1. CDR1 is WSHSY and CDR2 is SAAADI in the germline V gene. The V and J ends lost 5 bases and 3 bases, in that order; junction bases with no gene match: 6. The CDR3 consists of 15 residues. The CDR3 loop is CASSSSGTGGYEQYF. CDR3 sequence (DNA): TGCGCCAGCAGTTCGTCCGGGACAGGGGGCTACGAGCAGTACTTC.

The chain carries TRBV20-1 and TRBJ2-7; D not resolved. With 3 bases removed from V and 3 bases from J, the gap between germline ends came to 15 bases. The CDR3 runs 14 residues. Germline assignment: CDR1 DFQATT and CDR2 SNEGSKA (reference sequence). CDR3 coding DNA: TGCAGTGCTAGGGTAGTTGCCCTAGACTACGAGCAGTACTTC. Translated, it gives CSARVVALDYEQYF.

J is TRBJ2-1 and V is TRBV6-2 or TRBV6-3; D is possibly TRBD1 or TRBD2 (5 bases each). Trimming took off 5 bases at V and 2 bases at J, with 10 bases between the two ends. The CDR3 is made up of 14 amino acids. CDR1 and CDR2 from the germline V gene are MNHEY and SVGEGT. This CDR3 reads CASSRDVAYNEQFF. In nucleotides, the CDR3 is TGTGCCAGCAGTCGGGACGTAGCCTACAATGAGCAGTTCTTC.

This clonotype was recorded at least ten times. The chain joins TRBV7-9 to TRBJ2-5, with 12 bases fitting TRBD2. Germline CDR1 and CDR2: SEHNR and FQNEAQ (reference sequence). Unmatched junction bases numbered 6, after V lost 6 bases and J lost 4 bases. CDR3 length: 15 residues. The CDR3 DNA reads as TGTGCCAGCAGAGCGACTAGCGGGAGTGGAGAGACCCAGTACTTC. Protein: CASRATSGSGETQYF. Full variable domain (missing parts from reference TRBV7-9 and TRBJ2-5): DTGVSQNPRHKITKRGQNVTFRCDPISEHNRLYWYRQTLGQGPEFLTYFQNEAQLEKSRLLSDRFSAERPKGSFSTLEIQRTEQGDSAMYLCASRATSGSGETQYFGPGTRLLVL.

This clonotype was counted at least ten times. The chain links TRBV11-2 to TRBJ1-1; no clear D gene. V lost 4 bases and J lost 6, with 12 bases in between. Germline assignment: CDR1 SGHAT and CDR2 FQNNGV. The CDR3 covers 13 residues. The CDR3 here is CASSSPPLPEAFF. CDR3 in DNA: TGTGCCAGCAGCTCCCCCCCCCTTCCTGAAGCTTTCTTT. Supplemented by reference TRBV11-2 and TRBJ1-1, the full variable domain reads EAGVAQSPRYKIIEKRQSVAFWCNPISGHATLYWYQQILGQGPKLLIQFQNNGVVDDSQLPKDRFSAERLKGVDSTLKIQPAKLEDSAVYLCASSSPPLPEAFFGQGTRLTVV.

This clonotype was counted at least ten times. The rearrangement uses TRBV7-2 and TRBJ2-7; D remains unclear. Looked up from germline, CDR1 is SGHTA and CDR2 is FQGNSA. CDR3 size: 13 residues. Trimming left V 1 base short and J 2 bases short, with 6 bases between. The chain's CDR3 is CASSLDSTYEQYF. The CDR3 DNA reads as TGTGCCAGCAGCTTAGACAGTACCTACGAGCAGTACTTC.

This clonotype was recorded many times. V gene TRBV7-2 combines with J gene TRBJ2-1; perhaps TRBD2 as D (5 bases). CDR3 length: 15 amino acids. Germline V gene sequence: CDR1 SGHTA, CDR2 FQGNSA. The V end was cut by 2 bases, the J end by 1 base, with 9 bases between. This CDR3 reads CASSLSGPSYNEQFF. DNA for the CDR3: TGTGCCAGCAGCTTAAGCGGACCATCCTACAATGAGCAGTTCTTC.

In its sample, this clonotype was seen a few times. The chain employs TRBV6-1 and TRBJ1-2; TRBD1 might be the D (6 bases). V shed 6 bases and J shed 1 base, with 15 bases lying between them. The CDR3 has 15 amino acids. Germline V CDR1 and CDR2: MNHNS, SASEGT. CDR3 DNA sequence: TGTGCCAGCAGCTTAACAGGGAAGCATAACTATGGCTACACCTTC. It yields the protein CASSLTGKHNYGYTF.

In its sample, this clonotype was seen many times. The gene calls are TRBV27 and TRBJ1-4, with D unresolved. The CDR3 is 13 amino acids. With 5 bases removed from V and 8 bases from J, the gap between germline ends came to 12 bases. Germline V lookup: CDR1 MNHEY, CDR2 SMNVEV (reference sequence). Here the CDR3 reads CASSERVGEKLFF. Here the CDR3 DNA reads TGTGCCAGCAGTGAGAGGGTCGGGGAAAAACTGTTTTTT.

This clonotype was detected ten times or more. The chain links TRBV12-3 or TRBV12-4 to TRBJ1-2, with TRBD1 matching 9 bases. J gave up 7 bases and V 4 bases, and 7 bases lay outside the gene matches. The CDR3 extends over 14 amino acids. CDR3 protein: CASSSRQGGGGYTF. CDR3 bases: TGTGCCAGCAGTTCACGACAGGGGGGAGGTGGCTACACCTTC.

This clonotype was seen ten or more times. The V call is TRBV11-2, the J call TRBJ2-7, with 8 bases that match TRBD2. The trim removed 3 bases at V and 3 bases at J, leaving 7 bases unmatched. CDR1 and CDR2 from the germline V gene are SGHAT and FQNNGV. The CDR3 has 15 amino acids. CDR3 residues: CASSLSGGPLYEQYF. CDR3 sequence (DNA): TGTGCCAGCAGCTTGTCGGGAGGGCCGCTCTACGAGCAGTACTTC.

CDR3 sequence (DNA): TGTGCCAGCAGCGAGACACGGACAGGTCGCCTCGATCAGCCCCAGCATTTT. Protein product: CASSETRTGRLDQPQHF. This chain links TRBV7-2 with TRBJ1-5, with 7 bases matching TRBD1. The ends lost 5 bases at V and 5 bases at J; junction bases unmatched: 15. The CDR3 length is 17 residues. CDR1 SGHTA and CDR2 FQGNSA come from the germline V gene.

This clonotype was observed a few times. The chain uses TRBV6-2 or TRBV6-3 and TRBJ1-6, with 8 bases that match TRBD1. Germline V gene sequence: CDR1 MNHEY, CDR2 SVGEGT. Trimming removed 2 bases from V and 9 bases from J; junction bases left unmatched: 6. The CDR3 sequence is 15 residues long. The CDR3 bases are TGTGCCAGCAGTTACCGTGCAGGGGGCGCTTCACCCCTCCACTTT. It encodes CASSYRAGGASPLHF.